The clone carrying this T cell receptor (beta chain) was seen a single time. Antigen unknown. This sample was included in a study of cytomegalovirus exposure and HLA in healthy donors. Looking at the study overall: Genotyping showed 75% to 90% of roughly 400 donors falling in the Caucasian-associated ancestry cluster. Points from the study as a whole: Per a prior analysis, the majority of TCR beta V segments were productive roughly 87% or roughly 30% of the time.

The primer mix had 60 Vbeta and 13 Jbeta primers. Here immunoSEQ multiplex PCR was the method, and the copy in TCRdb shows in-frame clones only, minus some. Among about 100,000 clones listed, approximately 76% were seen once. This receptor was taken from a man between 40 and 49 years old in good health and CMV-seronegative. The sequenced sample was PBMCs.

The DNA for the CDR3 is TGTGCCAGAAGCCAACGAGGGTCAAACAATGAGCAGTTCTTC. Its translation: CARSQRGSNNEQFF. V gene TRBV5-3 combines with J gene TRBJ2-1; D is perhaps TRBD2 (5 bases). TRBV5-3 is designated an ORF whose function remains uncertain. This CDR3 is built from 14 residues. V shed 4 bases and J shed 5 bases, with 13 bases lying between them.